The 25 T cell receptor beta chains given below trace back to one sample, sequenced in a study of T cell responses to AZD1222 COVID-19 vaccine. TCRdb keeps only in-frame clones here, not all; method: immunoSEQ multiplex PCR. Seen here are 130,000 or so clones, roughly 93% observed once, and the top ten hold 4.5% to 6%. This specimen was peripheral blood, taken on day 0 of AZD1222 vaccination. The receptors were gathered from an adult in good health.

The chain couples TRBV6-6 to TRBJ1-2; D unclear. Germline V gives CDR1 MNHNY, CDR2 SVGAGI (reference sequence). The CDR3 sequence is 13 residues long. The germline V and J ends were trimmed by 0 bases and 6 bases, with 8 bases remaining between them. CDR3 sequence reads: CASSYSDGDGYTF. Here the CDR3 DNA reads TGTGCCAGCAGTTACTCCGACGGGGATGGCTACACCTTC.

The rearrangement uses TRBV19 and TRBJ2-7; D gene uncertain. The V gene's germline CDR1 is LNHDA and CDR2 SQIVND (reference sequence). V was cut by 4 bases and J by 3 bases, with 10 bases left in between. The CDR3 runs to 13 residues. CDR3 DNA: TGTGCCAGTAGTAATGGTGGGGTCTACGAGCAGTACTTC. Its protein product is CASSNGGVYEQYF. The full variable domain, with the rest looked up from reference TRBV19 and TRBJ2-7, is DGGITQSPKYLFRKEGQNVTLSCEQNLNHDAMYWYRQDPGQGLRLIYYSQIVNDFQKGDIAEGYSVSREKKESFPLTVTSAQKNPTAFYLCASSNGGVYEQYFGPGTRLTVT.

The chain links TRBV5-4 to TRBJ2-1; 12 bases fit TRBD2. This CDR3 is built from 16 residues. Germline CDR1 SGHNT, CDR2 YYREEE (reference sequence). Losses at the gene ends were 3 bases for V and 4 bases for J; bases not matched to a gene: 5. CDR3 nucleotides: TGTGCCAGCAGCTCGTGGACTAGCGGGACGTACAATGAGCAGTTCTTC. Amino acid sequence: CASSSWTSGTYNEQFF.

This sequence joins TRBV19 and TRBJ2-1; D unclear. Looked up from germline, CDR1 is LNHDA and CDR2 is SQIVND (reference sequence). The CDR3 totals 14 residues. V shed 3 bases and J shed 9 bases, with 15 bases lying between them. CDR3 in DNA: TGTGCCAGTAGTATTATTGCGACCCGAGGTGAGCAGTTCTTC. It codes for CASSIIATRGEQFF.

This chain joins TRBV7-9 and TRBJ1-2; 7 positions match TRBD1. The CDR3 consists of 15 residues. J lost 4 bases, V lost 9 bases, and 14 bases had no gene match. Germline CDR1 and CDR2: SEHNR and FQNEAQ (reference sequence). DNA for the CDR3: TGTGCCAGTAGGAAGACAGGGAATATCGGCTATGGCTACACCTTC. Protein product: CASRKTGNIGYGYTF.

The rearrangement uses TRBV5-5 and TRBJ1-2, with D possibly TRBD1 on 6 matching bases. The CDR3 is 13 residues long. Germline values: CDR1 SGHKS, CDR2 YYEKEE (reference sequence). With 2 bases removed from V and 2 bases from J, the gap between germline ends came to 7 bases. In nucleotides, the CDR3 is TGTGCCAGCAGCTTTACAGGGAACTATGGCTACACCTTC. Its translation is CASSFTGNYGYTF. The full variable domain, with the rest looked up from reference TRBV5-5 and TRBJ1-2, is DAGVTQSPTHLIKTRGQQVTLRCSPISGHKSVSWYQQVLGQGPQFIFQYYEKEERGRGNFPDRFSARQFPNYSSELNVNALLLGDSALYLCASSFTGNYGYTFGSGTRLTVV.

The chain's CDR3 is CASSLQGRGQPQHF. CDR3 DNA sequence: TGTGCCAGCAGTCTACAGGGTCGAGGTCAGCCCCAGCATTTT. The V call is TRBV27, the J call TRBJ1-5; D is possibly TRBD1 (6 bases). Germline assignment: CDR1 MNHEY and CDR2 SMNVEV (reference sequence). The CDR3 loop spans 14 amino acids. Trimming took 5 bases from V and 6 from J, leaving 14 bases between them.

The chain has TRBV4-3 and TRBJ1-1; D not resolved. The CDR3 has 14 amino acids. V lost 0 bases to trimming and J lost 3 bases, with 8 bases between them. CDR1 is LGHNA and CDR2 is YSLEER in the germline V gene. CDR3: CASSQEITYTEAFF. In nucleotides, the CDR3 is TGCGCCAGCAGCCAAGAGATAACGTACACTGAAGCTTTCTTT.

The CDR3 nucleotides read TGTGCCAGCAGCAACCCGTGGGGATCCTACGAGCAGTACTTC. Its protein is CASSNPWGSYEQYF. This chain joins TRBV7-9 and TRBJ2-7; D ambiguous. CDR3 length equals 14 residues. In germline, CDR1 is SEHNR, CDR2 FQNEAQ (reference sequence). V shed 5 bases and J shed 1 base, with 12 bases lying between them.

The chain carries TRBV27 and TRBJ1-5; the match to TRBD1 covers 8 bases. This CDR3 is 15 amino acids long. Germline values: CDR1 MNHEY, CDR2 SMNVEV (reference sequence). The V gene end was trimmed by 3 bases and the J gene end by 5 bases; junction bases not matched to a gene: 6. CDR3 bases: TGTGCCAGCAGTTTCGGACAGGGTTGGGATCAGCCCCAGCATTTT. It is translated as CASSFGQGWDQPQHF.

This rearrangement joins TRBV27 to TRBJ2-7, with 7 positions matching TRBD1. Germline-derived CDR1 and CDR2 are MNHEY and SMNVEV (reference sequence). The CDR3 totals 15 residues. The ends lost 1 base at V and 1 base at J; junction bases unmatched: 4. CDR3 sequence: CASSLFRGSSYEQYF. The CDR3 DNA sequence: TGTGCCAGCAGTTTATTCAGGGGGTCGTCCTACGAGCAGTACTTC.

CDR3 sequence: CASSPGRNQEAFF. Here the CDR3 DNA reads TGTGCCAGCTCACCGGGCAGGAATCAAGAAGCTTTCTTT. The chain joins TRBV18 to TRBJ1-1; D unclear. The V end was cut by 3 bases, the J end by 8 bases, with 13 bases between. The CDR3 spans 13 residues. The V gene's germline CDR1 is KGHSH and CDR2 LQKENI. Based on the CDR3 plus reference TRBV18 and TRBJ1-1, the full variable domain is NAGVMQNPRHLVRRRGQEARLRCSPMKGHSHVYWYRQLPEEGLKFMVYLQKENIIDESGMPKERFSAEFPKEGPSILRIQQVVRGDSAAYFCASSPGRNQEAFFGQGTRLTVV.

The CDR3 reads CASSFGDSYGYTF. The CDR3 DNA reads as TGTGCCAGCAGCTTCGGGGATTCCTATGGCTACACCTTC. V is TRBV5-4 and J is TRBJ1-2; D ambiguous. The CDR3 extends over 13 amino acids. The germline V and J ends were trimmed by 2 bases and 4 bases, with 9 bases remaining between them. Germline assignment: CDR1 SGHNT and CDR2 YYREEE (reference sequence).

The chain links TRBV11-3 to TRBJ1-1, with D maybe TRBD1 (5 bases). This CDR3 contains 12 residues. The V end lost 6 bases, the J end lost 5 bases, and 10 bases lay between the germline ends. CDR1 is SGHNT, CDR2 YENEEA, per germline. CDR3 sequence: CASSRGGTEAFF. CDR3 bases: TGTGCCAGCAGTAGGGGAGGAACTGAAGCTTTCTTT. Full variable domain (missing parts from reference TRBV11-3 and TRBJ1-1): EAGVVQSPRYKIIEKKQPVAFWCNPISGHNTLYWYLQNLGQGPELLIRYENEEAVDDSQLPKDRFSAERLKGVDSTLKIQPAELGDSAVYLCASSRGGTEAFFGQGTRLTVV.

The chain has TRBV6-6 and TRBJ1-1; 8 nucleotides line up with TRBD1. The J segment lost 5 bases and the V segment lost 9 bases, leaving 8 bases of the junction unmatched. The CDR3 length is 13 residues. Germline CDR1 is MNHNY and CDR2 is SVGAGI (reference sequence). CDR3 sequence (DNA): TGTGCCAGTACGACAGGGGTGGGGACTGAAGCTTTCTTT. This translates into CASTTGVGTEAFF.

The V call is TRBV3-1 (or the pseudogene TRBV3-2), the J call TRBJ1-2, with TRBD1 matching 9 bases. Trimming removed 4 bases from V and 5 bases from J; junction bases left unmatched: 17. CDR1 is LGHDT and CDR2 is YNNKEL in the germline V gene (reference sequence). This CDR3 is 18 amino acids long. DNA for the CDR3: TGTGCCAGCAGCCCTCCCCTCCGGGACAGGGCCTTTAAGTATGGCTACACCTTC. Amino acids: CASSPPLRDRAFKYGYTF.

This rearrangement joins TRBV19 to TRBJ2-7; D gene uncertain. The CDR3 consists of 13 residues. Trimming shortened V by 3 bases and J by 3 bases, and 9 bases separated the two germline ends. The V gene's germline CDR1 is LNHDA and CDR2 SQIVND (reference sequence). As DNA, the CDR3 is TGTGCCAGTAGTATGGATCGCCGCTACGAGCAGTACTTC. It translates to CASSMDRRYEQYF.

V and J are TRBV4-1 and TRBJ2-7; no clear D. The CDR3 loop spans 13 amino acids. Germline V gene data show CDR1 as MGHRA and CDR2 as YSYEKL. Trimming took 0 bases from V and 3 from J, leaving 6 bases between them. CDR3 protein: CASSQEIGYEQYF. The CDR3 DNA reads TGCGCCAGCAGCCAAGAGATTGGCTACGAGCAGTACTTC.

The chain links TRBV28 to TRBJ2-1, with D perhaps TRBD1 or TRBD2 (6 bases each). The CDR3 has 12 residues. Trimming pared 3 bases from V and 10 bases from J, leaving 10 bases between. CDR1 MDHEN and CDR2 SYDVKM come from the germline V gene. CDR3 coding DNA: TGTGCCAGCAGTTTGAGGGGGGACGAGCAGTTCTTC. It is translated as CASSLRGDEQFF.

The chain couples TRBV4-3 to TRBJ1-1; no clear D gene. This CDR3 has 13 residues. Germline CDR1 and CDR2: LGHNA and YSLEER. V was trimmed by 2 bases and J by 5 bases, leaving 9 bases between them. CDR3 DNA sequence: TGCGCCAGCAGCCAATTGGACGGGACTGAAGCTTTCTTT. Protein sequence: CASSQLDGTEAFF.

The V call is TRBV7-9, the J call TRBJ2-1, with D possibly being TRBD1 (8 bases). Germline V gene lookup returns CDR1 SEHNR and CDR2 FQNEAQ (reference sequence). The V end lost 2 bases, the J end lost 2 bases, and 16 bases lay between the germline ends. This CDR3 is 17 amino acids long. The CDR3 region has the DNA TGTGCCAGCAGCTTACAGGGGGGGACAGGAGCCTACAATGAGCAGTTCTTC. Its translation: CASSLQGGTGAYNEQFF.

This CDR3 is CASSDGVGGLSGNTIYF. For the CDR3, the DNA is TGTGCCAGCAGCGATGGCGTGGGGGGCCTCTCTGGAAACACCATATATTTT. The chain joins TRBV5-4 to TRBJ1-3; weak D call: TRBD1 (6 bases). V lost 4 bases and J lost 0, with 17 bases in between. The CDR3 runs 17 residues. Germline V gene sequence: CDR1 SGHNT, CDR2 YYREEE (reference sequence).

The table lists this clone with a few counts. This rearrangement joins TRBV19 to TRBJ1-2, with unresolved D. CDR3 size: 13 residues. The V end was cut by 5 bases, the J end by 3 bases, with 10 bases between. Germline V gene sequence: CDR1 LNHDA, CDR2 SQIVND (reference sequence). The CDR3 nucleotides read TGTGCCAGTAGTTTCTCGATGGACTATGGCTACACCTTC. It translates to CASSFSMDYGYTF.

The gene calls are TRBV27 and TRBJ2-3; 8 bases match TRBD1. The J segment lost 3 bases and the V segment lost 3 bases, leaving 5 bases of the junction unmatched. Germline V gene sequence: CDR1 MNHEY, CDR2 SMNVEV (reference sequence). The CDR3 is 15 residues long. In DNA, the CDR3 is TGTGCCAGCAGTTTGCGGACAGGGTCAACAGATACGCAGTATTTT. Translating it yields CASSLRTGSTDTQYF.

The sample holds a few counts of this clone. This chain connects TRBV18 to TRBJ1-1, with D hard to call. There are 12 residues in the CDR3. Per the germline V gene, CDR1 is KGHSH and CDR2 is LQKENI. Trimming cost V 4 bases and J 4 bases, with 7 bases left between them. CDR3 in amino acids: CASSHPGTEAFF. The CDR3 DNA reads TGTGCCAGCTCACACCCCGGCACTGAAGCTTTCTTT. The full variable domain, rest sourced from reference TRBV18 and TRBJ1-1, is NAGVMQNPRHLVRRRGQEARLRCSPMKGHSHVYWYRQLPEEGLKFMVYLQKENIIDESGMPKERFSAEFPKEGPSILRIQQVVRGDSAAYFCASSHPGTEAFFGQGTRLTVV.